The next 20 T cell receptor beta chains were all read from a single sample in a study of T-cell reconstitution after alpha-beta-depleted transplantation in children (dated by TCRdb to about 2016). The library was made by PCR. TCRdb names Illumina HiSeq 2500 as the instrument used. Molecular barcoding was employed in the preparation of TCR libraries, with unique molecular identifiers being used to normalize TCRbeta repertoire quantification. TCRdb ran its own pipeline on the public reads, namely fastp trimming at Q25 and MiXCR clone calling, and kept in-frame beta chains. Rows with one shared CDR3 protein collapse into an entry with the most common genes and DNA. The sample records some 530,000 distinct CDR3 sequences, about 12% of which are singletons. Together, the top ten hold under 7% of the sample. The material sequenced was PBMCs from the stem cell graft donor, taken from the stem cell graft. Receptors were obtained from a human donor who donated a stem cell graft to a child with combined immunodeficiency.

This clonotype came up many times. The J gene is TRBJ1-6, the V gene TRBV11-1; D is unclear. From germline, CDR1 is SGHAT and CDR2 FQDESV (reference sequence). This CDR3 region has 14 residues. Deletions cut 2 bases from V and 4 bases from J, with 6 bases between. The CDR3 nucleotides are TGTGCCAGCAGCTTACCGGCGTATAATTCACCCCTCCACTTT. Translated, it gives CASSLPAYNSPLHF.

CDR3 sequence reads: CASSQRYGGVKSYEQYF. CDR3 bases: TGCGCCAGCAGCCAAAGATACGGCGGGGTAAAATCCTACGAGCAGTACTTC. The chain employs TRBV4-3 and TRBJ2-7; D is possibly TRBD2 (6 bases). The ends were cut back, 2 bases at V and 1 base at J, with 18 bases in the middle. Germline V gene lookup returns CDR1 LGHNA and CDR2 YSLEER. This CDR3 comprises 17 residues.

This clonotype was seen at least ten times. The chain has TRBV27 and TRBJ2-1; 7 positions agree with TRBD1. This CDR3 has 14 residues. Germline loops: CDR1 MNHEY, CDR2 SMNVEV (reference sequence). Unmatched junction bases numbered 2, after V lost 0 bases and J lost 6 bases. As DNA, the CDR3 is TGTGCCAGCAGTTTATCTAGGACAGGCAATGAGCAGTTCTTC. It encodes CASSLSRTGNEQFF.

This clonotype was recorded a few times. The V gene is TRBV6-6, the J gene TRBJ1-2; 7 bases line up with TRBD1. V gave up 1 base and J gave up 8 bases; unmatched junction bases: 7. The CDR3 sequence is 14 residues long. Germline CDR1 and CDR2: MNHNY and SVGAGI (reference sequence). CDR3 DNA sequence: TGTGCCAGCAGTTACTACGGACAGGCCAGCGGCTACACCTTC. It encodes CASSYYGQASGYTF.

This clonotype occurred many times. This rearrangement joins TRBV27 to TRBJ2-7; TRBD1 is a possible D gene (5 bases). The CDR3 loop spans 13 amino acids. Germline assignment: CDR1 MNHEY and CDR2 SMNVEV (reference sequence). Trimming cost V 1 base and J 1 base, with 5 bases left between them. The CDR3 here is CASSLYRSYEQYF. CDR3 DNA sequence: TGTGCCAGCAGTTTATACAGGTCCTACGAGCAGTACTTC.

The chain uses TRBV5-1 and TRBJ2-1, with TRBD2 matching over 7 bases. The CDR3 is 21 residues long. V shed 2 bases, J shed 2 bases, and the junction held 22 bases outside the gene matches. Germline V gene data show CDR1 as SGHRS and CDR2 as YFSETQ. The CDR3 region is CASSFPPGPLGAGATYNEQFF. The CDR3 region has the DNA TGCGCCAGCAGCTTCCCTCCGGGCCCATTAGGGGCGGGAGCGACCTACAATGAGCAGTTCTTC. Full variable domain (rest looked up from reference TRBV5-1 and TRBJ2-1): KAGVTQTPRYLIKTRGQQVTLSCSPISGHRSVSWYQQTPGQGLQFLFEYFSETQRNKGNFPGRFSGRQFSNSRSEMNVSTLELGDSALYLCASSFPPGPLGAGATYNEQFFGPGTRLTVL.

V usage is TRBV7-2 and J usage is TRBJ2-1; no definite D call. This CDR3 has 12 residues. Germline values: CDR1 SGHTA, CDR2 FQGNSA. The ends were cut back, 1 base at V and 8 bases at J, with 6 bases in the middle. The CDR3 DNA reads as TGTGCCAGCAGCTTAGTCTCGTATGAGCAGTTCTTC. It codes for CASSLVSYEQFF.

This clonotype was seen a handful of times. The V call is TRBV12-3 or TRBV12-4, the J call TRBJ2-1, with 8 bases lining up with TRBD2. V was clipped by 2 bases and J by 9 bases; unmatched bases: 6. The CDR3 length is 14 residues. For the CDR3, the DNA is TGTGCCAGCAGTTTACGCGGGGGGCTCAGTGAGCAGTTCTTC. This encodes CASSLRGGLSEQFF.

This clonotype was observed once. The chain carries TRBV6-2 or TRBV6-3 and TRBJ2-3; weak D call: TRBD2 (7 bases). CDR3 size: 16 residues. From germline, CDR1 is MNHEY and CDR2 SVGEGT. V was pared by 3 bases and J by 0 bases, with 13 bases between. In DNA, the CDR3 is TGTGCCAGCAGTTATGGGGGGGCCCAGAGCACAGATACGCAGTATTTT. This sequence encodes CASSYGGAQSTDTQYF.

This clonotype was counted many times. The chain has TRBV7-9 and TRBJ2-7; 9 bases fit TRBD1. Unmatched junction bases numbered 9, after V lost 5 bases and J lost 1 base. This CDR3 contains 16 residues. The V gene's germline CDR1 is SEHNR and CDR2 FQNEAQ (reference sequence). The DNA for the CDR3 is TGTGCCAGCAGCCCCAGACTGGACAGGGGATCCTACGAGCAGTACTTC. Amino acid sequence: CASSPRLDRGSYEQYF.

The CDR3 is CASSEGTSSGANVLTF. CDR3 sequence (DNA): TGTGCCAGCAGTGAAGGAACAAGTTCTGGGGCCAACGTCCTGACTTTC. The genes are TRBV2 and TRBJ2-6; D gene unclear. The germline gives CDR1 SNHLY, CDR2 FYNNEI. This CDR3 has 16 residues. V lost 1 base to trimming and J lost 1 base, with 8 bases between them.

This clonotype was found a few times. The chain is built from TRBV24-1 and TRBJ2-1; 9 positions agree with TRBD2. V lost 4 bases to trimming and J lost 2 bases; unmatched junction nucleotides: 5. CDR3 length: 16 amino acids. From germline, CDR1 is KGHDR and CDR2 SFDVKD. The CDR3 nucleotides are TGTGCCACCAGTGACCGTAGCGGGAGAACCTACAATGAGCAGTTCTTC. Amino acids: CATSDRSGRTYNEQFF.

This clonotype was seen a handful of times. This chain links TRBV6-1 with TRBJ2-1, with D possibly being TRBD1 or TRBD2 (5 bases each). The V gene lost 7 bases and the J gene lost 0 bases, with 10 bases spanning the gap. Germline V CDR1 and CDR2: MNHNS, SASEGT. The CDR3 has 14 amino acids. As DNA, the CDR3 is TGTGCCAGCAATGCTGGGGGCTCCTACAATGAGCAGTTCTTC. Residues: CASNAGGSYNEQFF.

This clonotype was picked up a small number of times. The chain employs TRBV13 and TRBJ2-3, with 8 bases matching TRBD2. Looked up from germline, CDR1 is PRHDT and CDR2 is FYEKMQ (reference sequence). The trim removed 5 bases at V and 4 bases at J, leaving 8 bases unmatched. The CDR3 extends over 15 amino acids. This CDR3 reads CASSQWFGGADTQYF. CDR3 nucleotide sequence: TGTGCCAGCAGCCAATGGTTCGGGGGGGCAGATACGCAGTATTTT.

This clonotype was picked up many times. The rearrangement joins TRBV19 to TRBJ2-7; tentative D call: TRBD1 (6 bases). Germline-derived CDR1 and CDR2 are LNHDA and SQIVND (reference sequence). CDR3 length: 14 residues. Deletions cut 3 bases from V and 0 bases from J, with 9 bases between. The CDR3 coding sequence is TGTGCCAGTAGTATTACAGGGAGCTCCTACGAGCAGTACTTC. Translated, it gives CASSITGSSYEQYF.

This sequence joins TRBV3-1 and TRBJ1-1; no firm D call. Germline V gene data show CDR1 as LGHDT and CDR2 as YNNKEL (reference sequence). The V end was cut by 2 bases, the J end by 4 bases, with 14 bases between. The CDR3 loop spans 15 amino acids. The CDR3, as DNA: TGTGCCAGCAGCCAATCCGATGGGCCGGGCACTGAAGCTTTCTTT. Protein sequence: CASSQSDGPGTEAFF.

The chain employs TRBV7-3 and TRBJ2-4; 8 bases align to TRBD1. This CDR3 has 13 amino acids. The germline V gene has CDR1 SGHTA and CDR2 FQGTGA. V trimming: 5 bases; J trimming: 7 bases; junction bases outside the gene matches: 4. This CDR3 is CASSINRGNIQYF. The CDR3 DNA is TGTGCCAGCAGCATTAACAGGGGGAACATTCAGTACTTC.

This clonotype was seen a handful of times. The chain combines TRBV4-1 with TRBJ2-5; 7 bases agree with TRBD2. Germline V CDR1 and CDR2: MGHRA, YSYEKL. The CDR3 has 15 residues. V was pared by 5 bases and J by 2 bases, with 8 bases of the junction left unmatched. The CDR3 DNA follows: TGCGCCAGCAGCAGTGGGGACTACCTTCAAGAGACCCAGTACTTC. Amino acid sequence: CASSSGDYLQETQYF.

This clonotype was seen a handful of times. This chain uses TRBV4-1 with TRBJ2-1; D not certain. This CDR3 has 13 amino acids. In germline, CDR1 is MGHRA, CDR2 YSYEKL. Trimming removed 0 bases at V and 4 bases at J, with 4 bases between. The CDR3 bases are TGCGCCAGCAGCCAAGATAAGTACAATGAGCAGTTCTTC. This sequence encodes CASSQDKYNEQFF.

The gene calls are TRBV29-1 and TRBJ2-1; D gene ambiguous. Germline CDR1 reads SQVTM; CDR2 reads ANQGSEA. Trimming left V 7 bases short and J 0 bases short, with 13 bases between. The CDR3 is made up of 14 amino acids. The CDR3 here is CSAHEEASYNEQFF. CDR3 nucleotide sequence: TGCAGCGCCCACGAAGAGGCCTCCTACAATGAGCAGTTCTTC.